The 14 T cell receptor beta chains in this list originate from one sample, sequenced in a study of OX40 agonist ivuxolimab in advanced cancers. Some clones are missing from TCRdb's copy, which holds only in-frame ones; the method was immunoSEQ multiplex PCR. The table includes about 46,000 clones, roughly nine tenths detected once. Source: CD4+ or CD8+ T cells sorted from blood, taken in a trial of the OX40 agonist ivuxolimab. These receptors originate from an adult with an advanced solid tumor such as melanoma, head and neck, liver or kidney cancer.

This clone is a singleton in its sample. This chain connects TRBV7-9 to TRBJ2-1; D gene uncertain. The V end lost 5 bases, the J end lost 9 bases, and 14 bases lay between the germline ends. The length of the CDR3 is 13 residues. CDR1 and CDR2 from the germline V gene are SEHNR and FQNEAQ (reference sequence). The CDR3 sequence is CASSPLWTAEQFF. CDR3 in DNA: TGTGCCAGCAGCCCGTTATGGACCGCTGAGCAGTTCTTC.

The chain employs TRBV29-1 and TRBJ1-2; D uncertain. Between the trimmed V and J ends, which lost 7 bases and 5 bases, there was a span of 23 bases. The CDR3 runs to 15 residues. Germline V gives CDR1 SQVTM, CDR2 ANQGSEA. The CDR3 DNA sequence: TGCAGCGCTACGCCCGACGGAGACCAATGGTATGGCTACACCTTC. Its protein product is CSATPDGDQWYGYTF. Supplemented by reference TRBV29-1 and TRBJ1-2, the full variable domain reads SAVISQKPSRDICQRGTSLTIQCQVDSQVTMMFWYRQQPGQSLTLIATANQGSEATYESGFVIDKFPISRPNLTFSTLTVSNMSPEDSSIYLCSATPDGDQWYGYTFGSGTRLTVV.

This clone was found once. The chain is built from TRBV19 and TRBJ2-2, with D possibly matching TRBD2 (6 bases). With 5 bases removed from V and 3 bases from J, the gap between germline ends came to 10 bases. This CDR3 spans 14 amino acids. Germline CDR1 is LNHDA and CDR2 is SQIVND (reference sequence). Here the CDR3 reads CASSPTGDTGELFF. The CDR3 DNA follows: TGTGCCAGTAGTCCCACGGGAGACACCGGGGAGCTGTTTTTT.

The rearrangement uses TRBV11-2 and TRBJ2-7, with 7 bases that match TRBD1. The trim removed 1 base at V and 1 base at J, leaving 4 bases unmatched. CDR1 and CDR2 (germline): SGHAT, FQNNGV. The CDR3 is 15 residues long. DNA of the CDR3: TGTGCCAGCAGCTTAGCCCCGACAGGGTCCTACGAGCAGTACGTC. It encodes CASSLAPTGSYEQYV.

The rearrangement joins TRBV27 to TRBJ2-1; 11 nucleotides line up with TRBD1. Trimming removed 3 bases from V and 4 bases from J; junction bases left unmatched: 8. This CDR3 has 17 amino acids. The V gene's germline CDR1 is MNHEY and CDR2 SMNVEV (reference sequence). CDR3 in DNA: TGTGCCAGCAGTTTTCGCACCGGGACAGGGGGATACAATGAGCAGTTCTTC. Translated: CASSFRTGTGGYNEQFF.

The chain is built from TRBV9 and TRBJ2-2, with 7 bases matching TRBD2. This CDR3 spans 17 amino acids. Per the germline V gene, CDR1 is SGDLS and CDR2 is YYNGEE. With V trimmed by 0 bases and J by 2 bases, 7 bases remained unmatched. CDR3 coding DNA: TGTGCCAGCAGCGTAGGTGGGAGCGGGGCCAACACCGGGGAGCTGTTTTTT. Amino acids: CASSVGGSGANTGELFF. Filled out from reference TRBV9 and TRBJ2-2, the complete variable domain reads DSGVTQTPKHLITATGQRVTLRCSPRSGDLSVYWYQQSLDQGLQFLIQYYNGEERAKGNILERFSAQQFPDLHSELNLSSLELGDSALYFCASSVGGSGANTGELFFGEGSRLTVL.

The V and J genes are TRBV9 and TRBJ2-3; D is perhaps TRBD1 (6 bases). V lost 0 bases to trimming and J lost 2 bases, with 13 bases between them. CDR3 length equals 16 residues. Germline V lookup: CDR1 SGDLS, CDR2 YYNGEE. The CDR3 nucleotides read TGTGCCAGCAGCGTAGATGGGGGCGGCTTCACAGATACGCAGTATTTT. Encoded protein: CASSVDGGGFTDTQYF.

J is TRBJ2-5 and V is TRBV19; D not resolved. Per germline, CDR1 LNHDA and CDR2 SQIVND (reference sequence). The CDR3 covers 17 residues. V was cut by 7 bases and J by 5 bases, with 26 bases left in between. The CDR3 protein is CASTLYFPPKWQETQYF. The CDR3 DNA reads TGTGCCAGTACCCTATATTTTCCTCCGAAATGGCAGGAGACCCAGTACTTC.

This chain links TRBV7-9 with TRBJ1-4, with TRBD1 identical over 7 bases. Germline V CDR1 and CDR2: SEHNR, FQNEAQ (reference sequence). V was pared by 1 base and J by 3 bases, with 8 bases of the junction left unmatched. This CDR3 has 17 residues. CDR3 coding DNA: TGTGCCAGCAGCTTAGAGATAGAGACAGGGCCTAATGAAAAACTGTTTTTT. Residues: CASSLEIETGPNEKLFF.

This clone was detected only once. The V and J genes are TRBV5-4 and TRBJ2-1; 9 positions agree with TRBD2. Germline V gene data show CDR1 as SGHNT and CDR2 as YYREEE (reference sequence). The junction had 1 base not matched to a gene; V was cut back by 5 bases and J by 1 base. This CDR3 is 14 amino acids long. This chain's CDR3 is CASSGLASYNEQFF. CDR3 DNA sequence: TGTGCCAGCAGTGGACTAGCGTCCTACAATGAGCAGTTCTTC.

The genes are TRBV14 and TRBJ1-3; TRBD1 agrees at 7 bases. This CDR3 is 16 amino acids long. V lost 3 bases and J lost 0; bases outside the gene matches: 5. The germline V gene has CDR1 SGHDN and CDR2 FVKESK. The CDR3: CASSQGTASSGNTIYF. The CDR3 coding sequence is TGTGCCAGCAGCCAGGGGACAGCGAGCTCTGGAAACACCATATATTTT.

The chain joins TRBV6-5 to TRBJ2-3; 14 bases are shared with TRBD2. The CDR3 runs 15 residues. The junction had 1 base not matched to a gene; V was cut back by 4 bases and J by 4 bases. Germline V lookup: CDR1 MNHEY, CDR2 SVGAGI. CDR3 in DNA: TGTGCCAGCAGTTCGACTAGCGGGGGGGCAGATACGCAGTATTTT. Its protein is CASSSTSGGADTQYF.

This chain connects TRBV6-5 to TRBJ2-1, with D tentatively TRBD2 (5 bases). The ends were cut back, 0 bases at V and 9 bases at J, with 9 bases in the middle. The CDR3 consists of 13 residues. Germline V lookup: CDR1 MNHEY, CDR2 SVGAGI. The DNA for the CDR3 is TGTGCCAGCAGTTACTCAATGGCGGGTGAGCAGTTCTTC. The encoded protein is CASSYSMAGEQFF.

The chain links TRBV7-2 to TRBJ2-3; tentative D call: TRBD2 (6 bases). V was cut by 1 base and J by 4 bases, with 15 bases left in between. The CDR3 has 16 residues. Looked up from germline, CDR1 is SGHTA and CDR2 is FQGNSA. This CDR3 reads CASSLVGGGLPDTQYF. The CDR3 coding sequence is TGTGCCAGCAGCTTAGTCGGGGGAGGATTACCAGATACGCAGTATTTT.